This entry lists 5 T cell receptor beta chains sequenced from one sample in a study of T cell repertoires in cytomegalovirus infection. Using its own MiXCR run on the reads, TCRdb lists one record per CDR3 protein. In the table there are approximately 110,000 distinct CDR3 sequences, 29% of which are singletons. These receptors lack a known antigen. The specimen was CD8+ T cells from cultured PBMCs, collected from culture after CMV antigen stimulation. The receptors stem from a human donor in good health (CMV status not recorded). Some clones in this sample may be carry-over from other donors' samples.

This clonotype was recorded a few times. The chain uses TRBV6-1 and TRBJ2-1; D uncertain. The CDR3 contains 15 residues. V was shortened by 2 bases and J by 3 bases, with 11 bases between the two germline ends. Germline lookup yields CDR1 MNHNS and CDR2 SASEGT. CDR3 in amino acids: CASSEFEGSYNEQFF. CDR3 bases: TGTGCCAGCAGTGAATTTGAAGGCAGCTACAATGAGCAGTTCTTC.

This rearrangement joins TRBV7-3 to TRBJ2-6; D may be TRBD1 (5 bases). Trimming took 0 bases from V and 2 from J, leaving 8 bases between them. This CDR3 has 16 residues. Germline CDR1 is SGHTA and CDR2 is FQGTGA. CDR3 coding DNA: TGTGCCAGCAGCTTAACGGCAGGGCCTGGGGCCAACGTCCTGACTTTC. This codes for CASSLTAGPGANVLTF. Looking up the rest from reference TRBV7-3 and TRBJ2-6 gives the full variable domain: GAGVSQTPSNKVTEKGKYVELRCDPISGHTALYWYRQSLGQGPEFLIYFQGTGAADDSGLPNDRFFAVRPEGSVSTLKIQRTERGDSAVYLCASSLTAGPGANVLTFGAGSRLTVL.

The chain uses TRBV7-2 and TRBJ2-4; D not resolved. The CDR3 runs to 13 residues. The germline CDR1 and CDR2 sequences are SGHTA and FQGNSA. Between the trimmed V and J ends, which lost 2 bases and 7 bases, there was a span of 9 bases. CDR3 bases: TGTGCCAGCAGCTTACCAGACCCGAACATTCAGTACTTC. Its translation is CASSLPDPNIQYF.

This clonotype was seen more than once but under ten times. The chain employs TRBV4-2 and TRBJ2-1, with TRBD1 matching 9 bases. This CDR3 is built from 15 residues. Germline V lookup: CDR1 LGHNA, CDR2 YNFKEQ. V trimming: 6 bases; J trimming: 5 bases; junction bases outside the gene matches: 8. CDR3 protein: CASREQGAINNEQFF. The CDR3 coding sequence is TGTGCCAGCAGAGAACAGGGGGCGATAAACAATGAGCAGTTCTTC.

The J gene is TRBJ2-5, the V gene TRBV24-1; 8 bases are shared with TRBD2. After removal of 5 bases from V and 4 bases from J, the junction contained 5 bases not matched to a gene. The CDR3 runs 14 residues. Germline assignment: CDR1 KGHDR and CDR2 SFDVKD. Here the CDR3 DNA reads TGTGCCACCAGTGGGGGGACTAGGGGAGAGACCCAGTACTTC. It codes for CATSGGTRGETQYF.